The present entry profiles one T cell receptor beta chain with its context. The clone's antigen remains unknown. This sample was included in a study of monozygotic twins with inflammatory bowel disease (dated by TCRdb to between 2018 and 2021). Regarding the complete study: A total of some 30 monozygotic twin pairs were included in the full study, comprising nine German pairs (four IBD-concordant, five IBD-discordant) and 19 IBD-discordant Danish pairs. Each individual had, on average, about 151 000 unique TCRalpha sequences and 181 000 unique TCRbeta sequences available for analysis. Disease-associated traits were sought mainly through comparisons between IBD patients and their genetically identical healthy co-twins within discordant pairs.

From each donor, a roughly 2.3 ml peripheral blood sample was collected into PAXgene tubes and stored at -80 degrees C. Without T cell sorting, total RNA was isolated from whole blood using the PAXgene blood miRNA kit on an automated QIAcube. Peripheral blood from monozygotic twin pairs who were concordant or discordant for inflammatory bowel disease underwent deep TCRalpha and TCRbeta repertoire profiling using unique molecular barcoding. Smoking habits were recorded for all twin pairs, and each individual was classified as a current, former or never smoker. Including cysteine and phenylalanine, the CDR3 has 13 amino acids. No DNA is given. CDR1 is given as DFQATT and CDR2 as SNEGSKA, both from the germline V gene (reference sequence). The library was produced with 5' RACE. For each TCR library, 3,500 to 4,500 ng of total RNA was used. For each sample, cDNA was synthesized in eight separate reactions using SMARTScribe reverse transcriptase. During cDNA synthesis, unique molecular identifiers containing a 6-nucleotide sample barcode were introduced by template switching. TCRalpha and TCRbeta cDNA was amplified in two nested PCRs of 16 and 9 cycles, and bead purification was carried out after each PCR. Before amplification, the cDNA was both treated with uracil DNA-glycosylase and purified with the QIAquick PCR purification kit. The second PCR was the step at which Illumina TruSeq-compatible adapters and sample-specific barcodes were added. Library quality and concentration were assessed using TapeStation and Qubit, and about 5 ng of each library was pooled. Pooled libraries were sequenced on an Illumina HiSeq2500 single-index Rapid Run with 2 x 100 bp reads and custom sequencing primers. As for the authors' bioinformatics: UMI-based consensus assembly with MiGEC version 1.2.6 was used to correct PCR and sequencing errors. MiXCR version 2.1.1 was used to carry out V(D)J alignment, clonotype assembly and CDR3 extraction. To normalise gene usage, clonotype sharing and MAIT/NKT TCR abundance, the analysis used the top 1000, 10 000 and 20 000 clonotypes per sample. Diversity was computed as the inverse Simpson index with the vegan R package after downsampling to 27 000 UMIs. Paired Mann-Whitney U tests were applied to discordant twin pairs, and Benjamini-Hochberg correction was used for multiple testing. TCRdb reprocessed the reads, so every CDR3 protein sequence counts as one entry and DNA is not shown. What appears here as the V and J calls and clone size reflects TCRdb's work, not the paper's. The table kept for this sample lists 150,000 to 200,000 distinct CDR3 sequences. In total, the top ten clones hold about 2.7% of the sample.

What the work shows at the level of the full study, not this receptor alone: No single strong signal or clonotype linked to IBD turned up in the results, so the idea that one exists was not supported. Compared with healthy twins, IBD patients shared fewer clonotypes with other individuals, and the difference was most pronounced in patients with signs of disease activity. Distinction between different T cell subtypes could not be achieved in the analysis. Repertoire similarity did not differ between concordant and discordant twins, which could be due to limited statistical power. Differing immunosuppressive treatments among patients may have added background noise and inter-individual variability to the repertoires. Measured by the inverse Simpson index, TCRbeta repertoire diversity was lower in IBD patients than in their healthy co-twins.

The sequence joins TRBV20-1 to TRBJ2-5; without DNA, the TCRdb call of TRBD2 cannot be checked. The receptor comes from a human donor with ulcerative colitis or Crohn's disease, or a healthy co-twin of an affected twin (not recorded which). Sequencing input: blood. The CDR3 is CSASLAGAETQYF.